Each of the 12 T cell receptor beta chains below was sequenced from the same sample in a study of T cell responses to AZD1222 COVID-19 vaccine. This table comes from immunoSEQ multiplex PCR, and its TCRdb copy is limited to in-frame clones, with some not included. The sample carries 150,000 to 200,000 clones, roughly 94% recorded once. The sample here was peripheral blood, taken on day 0 of AZD1222 vaccination. These receptors were collected from an adult in good health.

This chain joins TRBV5-1 and TRBJ1-1; TRBD1 might be the D (5 bases). This CDR3 contains 13 residues. Trimming left V 2 bases short and J 3 bases short, with 8 bases between. From germline, CDR1 is SGHRS and CDR2 YFSETQ. CDR3 DNA sequence: TGCGCCAGCAGCTTCAGGGTGGACACTGAAGCTTTCTTT. As protein: CASSFRVDTEAFF.

This clone was found once. The V call is TRBV5-4, the J call TRBJ2-7; the D gene is possibly TRBD2 (6 bases). CDR3 length: 16 amino acids. Germline CDR1 is SGHNT and CDR2 is YYREEE (reference sequence). V lost 4 bases, J lost 0 bases, and 17 bases lay in between. The CDR3 DNA reads as TGTGCCAGCAGCCCCGTGGGGGGAGCTCTCTCCTACGAGCAGTACTTC. Its translation is CASSPVGGALSYEQYF.

This clone was seen just once. This chain links TRBV6-5 with TRBJ2-3; 8 bases agree with TRBD1. The germline V gene has CDR1 MNHEY and CDR2 SVGAGI. This CDR3 spans 12 amino acids. V shed 8 bases and J 8 bases; nucleotides not matched to a gene: 6. DNA of the CDR3: TGTGCCAGCCAACGAACAGGGGGTACGCAGTATTTT. Translating gives CASQRTGGTQYF.

The rearrangement joins TRBV10-3 to TRBJ2-1, with no clear D. The CDR3 contains 15 residues. Between the trimmed V and J ends, which lost 0 bases and 8 bases, there was a span of 14 bases. Germline assignment: CDR1 ENHRY and CDR2 SYGVKD. CDR3: CAISESGPYLDEQFF. The DNA for the CDR3 is TGTGCCATCAGTGAGTCTGGGCCGTACCTGGATGAGCAGTTCTTC.

This rearrangement joins TRBV27 to TRBJ2-5, with TRBD1 matching over 7 bases. Germline V gene data show CDR1 as MNHEY and CDR2 as SMNVEV (reference sequence). The length of the CDR3 is 13 residues. With V trimmed by 6 bases and J by 3 bases, 4 bases remained unmatched. CDR3 loop: CASRGQIKETQYF. The CDR3 DNA follows: TGTGCCAGCAGGGGACAGATCAAAGAGACCCAGTACTTC.

The chain's CDR3 is CASSVGGGHPSQEDGYTF. The DNA of the CDR3 is TGTGCCAGCAGCGTAGGGGGGGGACACCCCTCACAAGAGGATGGCTACACCTTC. The rearrangement uses TRBV9 and TRBJ1-2; tentative D call: TRBD1 (6 bases). Germline V gene lookup returns CDR1 SGDLS and CDR2 YYNGEE. Between the trimmed V and J ends, which lost 0 bases and 6 bases, there was a span of 24 bases. CDR3 length equals 18 residues.

The chain recombines TRBV20-1 with TRBJ1-1; no clear D. The V end was cut by 3 bases, the J end by 1 base, with 9 bases between. The CDR3 consists of 13 residues. The germline V gene encodes CDR1 DFQATT and CDR2 SNEGSKA (reference sequence). The CDR3 sequence: CSASGRANTEAFF. The CDR3 DNA follows: TGCAGTGCTAGTGGCAGAGCGAACACTGAAGCTTTCTTT.

This chain uses TRBV7-2 with TRBJ1-1; TRBD1 might be the D (5 bases). Germline CDR1 SGHTA, CDR2 FQGNSA. This CDR3 has 12 residues. Deletions cut 6 bases from V and 5 bases from J, with 10 bases between. CDR3 amino acids: CASSGGGTEAFF. CDR3 coding DNA: TGTGCCAGCAGTGGGGGTGGTACTGAAGCTTTCTTT. The variable domain in full, with the rest retrieved from reference TRBV7-2 and TRBJ1-1, is GAGVSQSPSNKVTEKGKDVELRCDPISGHTALYWYRQSLGQGLEFLIYFQGNSAPDKSGLPSDRFSAERTGGSVSTLTIQRTQQEDSAVYLCASSGGGTEAFFGQGTRLTVV.

CDR3 in DNA: TGTGCCAGCAGCCCGAAGGGGGCGGTGACCCAGTACTTC. Protein: CASSPKGAVTQYF. The chain recombines TRBV5-6 with TRBJ2-5, with 7 bases identical to TRBD1. In germline, CDR1 is SGHDT, CDR2 YYEEEE. Trimming cost V 4 bases and J 7 bases; bases outside gene matches: 7. CDR3 size: 13 residues.

The J gene is TRBJ1-1, the V gene TRBV28; D unresolved. Germline CDR1 is MDHEN and CDR2 is SYDVKM. This CDR3 has 16 amino acids. The germline V and J ends were trimmed by 6 bases and 0 bases, with 17 bases remaining between them. DNA of the CDR3: TGTGCCAGCAGGGGCGCAGGCGGAACCTTGAACACTGAAGCTTTCTTT. Protein product: CASRGAGGTLNTEAFF.

This sequence joins TRBV2 and TRBJ1-1; 9 positions match TRBD1. Losses at the gene ends were 10 bases for V and 4 bases for J; bases not matched to a gene: 7. Germline CDR1 SNHLY, CDR2 FYNNEI. The CDR3 covers 13 residues. In DNA form, the CDR3 reads TGTGCCACACAGGGGGCCCTGGGCACTGAAGCTTTCTTT. Its translation is CATQGALGTEAFF.

As DNA, the CDR3 is TGTGCCAGCAGTTTACCCTCGTACACTGAAGCTTTCTTT. Translation: CASSLPSYTEAFF. V is TRBV28 and J is TRBJ1-1; no clear D gene. V was shortened by 2 bases and J by 3 bases, with 7 bases between the two germline ends. Germline CDR1 MDHEN, CDR2 SYDVKM. This CDR3 comprises 13 residues.